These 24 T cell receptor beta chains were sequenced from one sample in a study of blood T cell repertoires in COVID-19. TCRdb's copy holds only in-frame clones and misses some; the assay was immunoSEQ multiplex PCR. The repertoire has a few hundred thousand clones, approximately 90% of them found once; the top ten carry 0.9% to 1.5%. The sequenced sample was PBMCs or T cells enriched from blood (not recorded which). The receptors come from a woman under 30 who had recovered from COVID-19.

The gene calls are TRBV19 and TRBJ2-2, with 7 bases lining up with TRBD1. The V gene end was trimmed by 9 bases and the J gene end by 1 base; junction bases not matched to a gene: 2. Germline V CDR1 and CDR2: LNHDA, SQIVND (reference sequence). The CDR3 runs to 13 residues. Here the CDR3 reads CASRTGNTGELFF. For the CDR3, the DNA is TGTGCCAGCCGGACAGGGAACACCGGGGAGCTGTTTTTT. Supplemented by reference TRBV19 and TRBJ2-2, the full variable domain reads DGGITQSPKYLFRKEGQNVTLSCEQNLNHDAMYWYRQDPGQGLRLIYYSQIVNDFQKGDIAEGYSVSREKKESFPLTVTSAQKNPTAFYLCASRTGNTGELFFGEGSRLTVL.

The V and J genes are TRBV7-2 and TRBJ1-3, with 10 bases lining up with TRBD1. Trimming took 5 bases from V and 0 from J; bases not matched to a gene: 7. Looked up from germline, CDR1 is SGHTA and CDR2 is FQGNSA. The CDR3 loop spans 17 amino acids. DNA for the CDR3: TGTGCCAGCAGCCCGGGACAGGGGCGCATCTCTGGAAACACCATATATTTT. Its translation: CASSPGQGRISGNTIYF.

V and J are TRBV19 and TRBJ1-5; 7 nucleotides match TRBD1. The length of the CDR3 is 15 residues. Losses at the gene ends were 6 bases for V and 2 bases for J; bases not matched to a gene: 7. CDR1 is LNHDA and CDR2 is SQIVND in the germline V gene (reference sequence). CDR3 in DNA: TGTGCCAGTAGACTGCTCGGGACAGGCAATCAGCCCCAGCATTTT. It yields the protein CASRLLGTGNQPQHF. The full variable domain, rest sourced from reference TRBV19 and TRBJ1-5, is DGGITQSPKYLFRKEGQNVTLSCEQNLNHDAMYWYRQDPGQGLRLIYYSQIVNDFQKGDIAEGYSVSREKKESFPLTVTSAQKNPTAFYLCASRLLGTGNQPQHFGDGTRLSIL.

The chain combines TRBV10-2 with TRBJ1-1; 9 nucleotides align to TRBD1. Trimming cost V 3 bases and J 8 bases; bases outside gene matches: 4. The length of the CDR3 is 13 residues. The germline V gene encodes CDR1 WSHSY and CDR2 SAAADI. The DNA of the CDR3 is TGCGCCAGCAGTGAACCGGGACAGGGCGAAGCTTTCTTT. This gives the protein CASSEPGQGEAFF.

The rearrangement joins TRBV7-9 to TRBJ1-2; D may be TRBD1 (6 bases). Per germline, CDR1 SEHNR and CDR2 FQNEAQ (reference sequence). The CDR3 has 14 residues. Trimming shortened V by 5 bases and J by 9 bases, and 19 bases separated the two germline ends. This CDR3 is CASSHRAHLLSYTF. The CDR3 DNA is TGTGCCAGCAGCCACAGGGCGCACCTACTCAGCTACACCTTC.

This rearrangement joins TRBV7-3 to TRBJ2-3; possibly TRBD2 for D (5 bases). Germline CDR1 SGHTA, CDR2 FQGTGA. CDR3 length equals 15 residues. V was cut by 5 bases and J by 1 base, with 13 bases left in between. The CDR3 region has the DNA TGTGCCAGCAGCCCAAGCCTCGGGGGCACAGATACGCAGTATTTT. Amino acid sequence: CASSPSLGGTDTQYF.

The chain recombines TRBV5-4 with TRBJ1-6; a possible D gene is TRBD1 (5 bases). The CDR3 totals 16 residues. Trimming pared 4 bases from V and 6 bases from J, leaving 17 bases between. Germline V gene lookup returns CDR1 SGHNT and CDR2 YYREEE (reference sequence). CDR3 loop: CASSPNKGYGNSPLHF. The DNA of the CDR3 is TGTGCCAGCAGCCCAAACAAGGGGTATGGTAATTCACCCCTCCACTTT.

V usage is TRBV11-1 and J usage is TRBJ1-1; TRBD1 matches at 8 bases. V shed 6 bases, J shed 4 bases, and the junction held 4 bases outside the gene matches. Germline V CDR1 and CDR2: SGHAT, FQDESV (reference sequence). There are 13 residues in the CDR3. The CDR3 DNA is TGTGCCAGCAGTCACAGGGGGGGCACTGAAGCTTTCTTT. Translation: CASSHRGGTEAFF.

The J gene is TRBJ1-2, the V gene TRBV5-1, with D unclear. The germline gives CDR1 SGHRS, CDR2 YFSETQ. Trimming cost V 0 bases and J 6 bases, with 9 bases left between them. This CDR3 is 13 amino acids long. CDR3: CASSLERADGYTF. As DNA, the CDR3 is TGCGCCAGCAGCTTGGAGCGGGCTGATGGCTACACCTTC.

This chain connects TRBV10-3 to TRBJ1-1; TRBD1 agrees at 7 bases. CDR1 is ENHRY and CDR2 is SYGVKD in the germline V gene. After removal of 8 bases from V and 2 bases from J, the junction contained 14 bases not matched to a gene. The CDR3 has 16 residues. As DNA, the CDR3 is TGTGCCATCCACTGGAAGACCGGGACAGACAACACTGAAGCTTTCTTT. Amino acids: CAIHWKTGTDNTEAFF.

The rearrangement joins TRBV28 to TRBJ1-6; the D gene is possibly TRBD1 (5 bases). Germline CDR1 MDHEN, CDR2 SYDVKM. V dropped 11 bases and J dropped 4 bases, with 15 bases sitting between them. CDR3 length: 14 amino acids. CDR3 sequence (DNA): TGTGCCGAAAAGGGGCGCACGTATAATTCACCCCTCCACTTT. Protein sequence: CAEKGRTYNSPLHF. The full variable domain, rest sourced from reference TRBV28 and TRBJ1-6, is DVKVTQSSRYLVKRTGEKVFLECVQDMDHENMFWYRQDPGLGLRLIYFSYDVKMKEKGDIPEGYSVSREKKERFSLILESASTNQTSMYLCAEKGRTYNSPLHFGNGTRLTVT.

The CDR3 DNA sequence: TGTGCCAGTAGTAGATGGACAGGGGGCACGAACACTGAAGCTTTCTTT. Amino acid sequence: CASSRWTGGTNTEAFF. The chain uses TRBV19 and TRBJ1-1; TRBD1 matches at 11 bases. Germline CDR1 reads LNHDA; CDR2 reads SQIVND (reference sequence). The V and J ends lost 4 bases and 1 base, in that order; junction bases with no gene match: 5. The CDR3 is 16 residues long.

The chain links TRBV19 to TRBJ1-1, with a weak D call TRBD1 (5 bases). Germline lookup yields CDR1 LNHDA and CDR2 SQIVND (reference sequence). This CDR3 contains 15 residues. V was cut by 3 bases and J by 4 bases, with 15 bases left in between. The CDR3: CASSIRQGGSTEAFF. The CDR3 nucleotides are TGTGCCAGTAGTATTCGGCAGGGAGGGTCCACTGAAGCTTTCTTT.

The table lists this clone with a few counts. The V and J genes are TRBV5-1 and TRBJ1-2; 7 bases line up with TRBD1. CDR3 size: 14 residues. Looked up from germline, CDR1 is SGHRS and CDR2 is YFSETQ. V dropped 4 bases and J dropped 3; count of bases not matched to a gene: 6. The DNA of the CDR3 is TGCGCCAGCAGCCCTGACAGGGAAGACTATGGCTACACCTTC. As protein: CASSPDREDYGYTF.

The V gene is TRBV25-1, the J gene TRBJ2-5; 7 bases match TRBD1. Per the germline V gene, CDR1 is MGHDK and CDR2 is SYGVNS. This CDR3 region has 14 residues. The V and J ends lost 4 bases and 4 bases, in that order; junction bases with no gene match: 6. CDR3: CASSADRAGETQYF. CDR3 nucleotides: TGTGCCAGCAGTGCAGACAGGGCAGGAGAGACCCAGTACTTC.

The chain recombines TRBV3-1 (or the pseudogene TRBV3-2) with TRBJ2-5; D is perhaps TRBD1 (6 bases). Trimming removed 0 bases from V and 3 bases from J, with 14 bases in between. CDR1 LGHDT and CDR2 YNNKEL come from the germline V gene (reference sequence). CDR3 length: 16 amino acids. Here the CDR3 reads CASSQESRAGEETQYF. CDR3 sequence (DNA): TGTGCCAGCAGCCAAGAAAGTAGGGCAGGGGAAGAGACCCAGTACTTC.

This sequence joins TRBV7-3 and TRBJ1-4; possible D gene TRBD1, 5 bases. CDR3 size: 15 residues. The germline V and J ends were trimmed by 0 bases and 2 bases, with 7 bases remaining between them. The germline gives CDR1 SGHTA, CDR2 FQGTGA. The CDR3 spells CASSLTGGTNEKLFF. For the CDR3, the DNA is TGTGCCAGCAGCTTAACGGGGGGGACTAATGAAAAACTGTTTTTT. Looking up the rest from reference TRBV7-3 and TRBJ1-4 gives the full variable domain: GAGVSQTPSNKVTEKGKYVELRCDPISGHTALYWYRQSLGQGPEFLIYFQGTGAADDSGLPNDRFFAVRPEGSVSTLKIQRTERGDSAVYLCASSLTGGTNEKLFFGSGTQLSVL.

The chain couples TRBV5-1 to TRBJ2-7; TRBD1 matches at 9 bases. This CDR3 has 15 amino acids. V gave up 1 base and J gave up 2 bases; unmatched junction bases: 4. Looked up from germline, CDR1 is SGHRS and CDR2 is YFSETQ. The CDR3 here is CASSLLRTGAYEQYF. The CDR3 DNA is TGCGCCAGCAGCTTGCTTAGGACAGGGGCCTACGAGCAGTACTTC.

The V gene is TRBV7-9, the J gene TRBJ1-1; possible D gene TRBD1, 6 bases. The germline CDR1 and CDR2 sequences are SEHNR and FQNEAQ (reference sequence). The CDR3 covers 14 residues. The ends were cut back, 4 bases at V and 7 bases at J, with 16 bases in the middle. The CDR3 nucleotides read TGTGCCAGCAGCTCCTTCACAGGGCGCGGTGAAGCTTTCTTT. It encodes CASSSFTGRGEAFF.

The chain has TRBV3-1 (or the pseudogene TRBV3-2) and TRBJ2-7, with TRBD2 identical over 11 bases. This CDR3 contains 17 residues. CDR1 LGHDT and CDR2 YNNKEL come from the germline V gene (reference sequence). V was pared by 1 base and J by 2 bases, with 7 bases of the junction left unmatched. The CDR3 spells CASSQGPSGGPTYEQYF. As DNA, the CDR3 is TGTGCCAGCAGCCAAGGGCCTAGCGGGGGGCCCACCTACGAGCAGTACTTC.

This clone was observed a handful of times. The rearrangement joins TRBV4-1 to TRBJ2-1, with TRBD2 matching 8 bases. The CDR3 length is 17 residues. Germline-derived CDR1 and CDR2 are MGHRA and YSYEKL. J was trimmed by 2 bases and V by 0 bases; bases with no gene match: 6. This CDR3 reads CASSQDPGAGAYNEQFF. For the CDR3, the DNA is TGCGCCAGCAGCCAAGATCCCGGAGCGGGGGCCTACAATGAGCAGTTCTTC.

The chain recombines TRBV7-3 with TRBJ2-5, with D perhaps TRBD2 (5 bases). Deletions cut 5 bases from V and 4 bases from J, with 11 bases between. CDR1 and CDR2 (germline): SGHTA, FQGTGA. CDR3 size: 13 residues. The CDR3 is CASSRGGSETQYF. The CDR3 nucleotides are TGTGCCAGCAGCCGAGGAGGTTCAGAGACCCAGTACTTC.

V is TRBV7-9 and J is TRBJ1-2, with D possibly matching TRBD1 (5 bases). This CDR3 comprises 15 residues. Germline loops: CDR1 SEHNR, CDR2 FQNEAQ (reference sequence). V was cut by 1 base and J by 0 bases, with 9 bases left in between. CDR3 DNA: TGTGCCAGCAGCTTAGAATGGACACCTAACTATGGCTACACCTTC. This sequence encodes CASSLEWTPNYGYTF.

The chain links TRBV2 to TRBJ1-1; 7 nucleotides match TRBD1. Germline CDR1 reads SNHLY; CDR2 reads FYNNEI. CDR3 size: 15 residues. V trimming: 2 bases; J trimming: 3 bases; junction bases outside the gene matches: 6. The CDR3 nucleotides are TGTGCCAGCAGTGAAAACAGGGGTGCGTACACTGAAGCTTTCTTT. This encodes CASSENRGAYTEAFF.